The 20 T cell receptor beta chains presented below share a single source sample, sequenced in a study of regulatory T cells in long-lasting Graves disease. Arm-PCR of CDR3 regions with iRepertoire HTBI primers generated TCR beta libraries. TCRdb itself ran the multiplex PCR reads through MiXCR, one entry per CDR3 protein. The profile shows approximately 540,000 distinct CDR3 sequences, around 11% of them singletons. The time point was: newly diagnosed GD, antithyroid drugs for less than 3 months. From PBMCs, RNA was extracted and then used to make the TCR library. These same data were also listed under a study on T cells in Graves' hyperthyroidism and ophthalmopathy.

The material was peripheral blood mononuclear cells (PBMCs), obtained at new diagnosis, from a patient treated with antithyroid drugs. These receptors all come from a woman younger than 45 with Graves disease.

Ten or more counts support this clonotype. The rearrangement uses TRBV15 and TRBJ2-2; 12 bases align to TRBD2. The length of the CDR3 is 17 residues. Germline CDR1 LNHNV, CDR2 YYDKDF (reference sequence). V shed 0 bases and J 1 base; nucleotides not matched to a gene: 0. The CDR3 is CATSRELAGGNTGELFF. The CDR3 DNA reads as TGTGCCACCAGCAGAGAACTAGCGGGAGGGAACACCGGGGAGCTGTTTTTT.

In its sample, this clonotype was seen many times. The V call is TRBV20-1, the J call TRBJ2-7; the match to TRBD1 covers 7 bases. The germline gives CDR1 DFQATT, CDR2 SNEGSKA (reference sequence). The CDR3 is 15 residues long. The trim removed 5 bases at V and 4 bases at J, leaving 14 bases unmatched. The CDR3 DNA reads TGCAGTGCTTCCTCAGAGACAGGGAATTTATACGAGCAGTACTTC. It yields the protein CSASSETGNLYEQYF.

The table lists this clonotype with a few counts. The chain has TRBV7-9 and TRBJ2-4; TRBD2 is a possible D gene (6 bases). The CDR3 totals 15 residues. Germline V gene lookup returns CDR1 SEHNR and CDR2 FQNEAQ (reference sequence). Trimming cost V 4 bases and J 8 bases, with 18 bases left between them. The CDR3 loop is CASSSPGLKGDIQYF. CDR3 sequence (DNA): TGTGCCAGCAGCTCCCCGGGACTCAAGGGAGACATTCAGTACTTC. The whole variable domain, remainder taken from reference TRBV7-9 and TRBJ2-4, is DTGVSQNPRHKITKRGQNVTFRCDPISEHNRLYWYRQTLGQGPEFLTYFQNEAQLEKSRLLSDRFSAERPKGSFSTLEIQRTEQGDSAMYLCASSSPGLKGDIQYFGAGTRLSVL.

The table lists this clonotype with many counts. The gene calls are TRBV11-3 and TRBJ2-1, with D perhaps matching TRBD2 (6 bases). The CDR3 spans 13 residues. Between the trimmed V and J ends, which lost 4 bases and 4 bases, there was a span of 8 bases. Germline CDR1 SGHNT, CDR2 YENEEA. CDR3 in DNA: TGTGCCAGCAGCTCGCGGGGATACAATGAGCAGTTCTTC. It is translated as CASSSRGYNEQFF.

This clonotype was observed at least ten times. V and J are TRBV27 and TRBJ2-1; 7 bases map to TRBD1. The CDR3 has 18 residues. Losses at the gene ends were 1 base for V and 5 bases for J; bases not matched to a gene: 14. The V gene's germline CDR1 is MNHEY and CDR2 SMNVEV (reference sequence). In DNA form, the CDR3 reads TGTGCCAGCAGTTTATTCAGACGGCGACAGGGAGTTCACAATGAGCAGTTCTTC. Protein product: CASSLFRRRQGVHNEQFF.

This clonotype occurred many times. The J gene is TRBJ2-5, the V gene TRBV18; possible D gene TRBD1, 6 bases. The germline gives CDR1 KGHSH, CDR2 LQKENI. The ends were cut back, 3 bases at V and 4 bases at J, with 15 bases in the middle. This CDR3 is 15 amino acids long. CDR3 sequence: CASSPYRVEGETQYF. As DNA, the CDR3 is TGTGCCAGCTCACCTTACAGGGTTGAAGGAGAGACCCAGTACTTC.

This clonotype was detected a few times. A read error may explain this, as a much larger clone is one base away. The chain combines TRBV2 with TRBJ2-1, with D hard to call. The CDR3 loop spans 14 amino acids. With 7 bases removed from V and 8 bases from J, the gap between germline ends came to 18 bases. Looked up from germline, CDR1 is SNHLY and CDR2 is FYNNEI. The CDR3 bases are TGTGCCAGCACTGAGTTTTTATTGTACGATGAGCAGTTCTTC. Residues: CASTEFLLYDEQFF.

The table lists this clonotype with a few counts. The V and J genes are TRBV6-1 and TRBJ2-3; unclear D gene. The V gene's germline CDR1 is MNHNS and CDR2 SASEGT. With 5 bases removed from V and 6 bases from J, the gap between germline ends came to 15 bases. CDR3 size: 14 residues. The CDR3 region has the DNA TGTGCCAGCAGTCTTACTCGGTCGATTGATACGCAGTATTTT. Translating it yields CASSLTRSIDTQYF.

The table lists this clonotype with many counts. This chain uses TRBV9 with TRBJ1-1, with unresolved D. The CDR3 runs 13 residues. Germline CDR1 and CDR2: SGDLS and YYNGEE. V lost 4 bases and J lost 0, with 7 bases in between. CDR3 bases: TGTGCCAGCAGCCGTCACCTGAACACTGAAGCTTTCTTT. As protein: CASSRHLNTEAFF. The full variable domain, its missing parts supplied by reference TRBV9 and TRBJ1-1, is DSGVTQTPKHLITATGQRVTLRCSPRSGDLSVYWYQQSLDQGLQFLIQYYNGEERAKGNILERFSAQQFPDLHSELNLSSLELGDSALYFCASSRHLNTEAFFGQGTRLTVV.

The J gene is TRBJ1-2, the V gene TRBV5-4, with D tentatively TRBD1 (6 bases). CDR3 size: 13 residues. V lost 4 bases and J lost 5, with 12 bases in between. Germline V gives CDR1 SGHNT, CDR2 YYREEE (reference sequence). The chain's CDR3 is CASSPTDRYGYTF. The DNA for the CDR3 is TGTGCCAGCAGCCCAACGGACAGATATGGCTACACCTTC.

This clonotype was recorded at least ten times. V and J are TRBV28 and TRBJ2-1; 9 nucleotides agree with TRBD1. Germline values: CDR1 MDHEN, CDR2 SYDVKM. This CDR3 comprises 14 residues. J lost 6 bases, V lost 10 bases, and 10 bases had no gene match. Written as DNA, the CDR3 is TGTGCCACCGGGGGACAGGGAGGCATCAATGAGCAGTTCTTC. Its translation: CATGGQGGINEQFF.

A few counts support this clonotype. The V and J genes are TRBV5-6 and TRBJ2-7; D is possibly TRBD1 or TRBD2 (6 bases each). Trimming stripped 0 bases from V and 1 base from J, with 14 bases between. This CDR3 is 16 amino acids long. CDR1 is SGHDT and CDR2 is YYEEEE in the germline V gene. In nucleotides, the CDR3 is TGTGCCAGCAGCTTGGAGATAGGGGGGCCATCCTACGAGCAGTACTTC. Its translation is CASSLEIGGPSYEQYF.

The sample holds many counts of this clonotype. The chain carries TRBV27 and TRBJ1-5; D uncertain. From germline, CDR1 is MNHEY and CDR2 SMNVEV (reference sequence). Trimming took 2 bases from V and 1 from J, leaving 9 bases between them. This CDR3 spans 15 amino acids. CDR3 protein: CASSLGLGSNQPQHF. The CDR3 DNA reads TGTGCCAGCAGTTTAGGTTTGGGGAGCAATCAGCCCCAGCATTTT.

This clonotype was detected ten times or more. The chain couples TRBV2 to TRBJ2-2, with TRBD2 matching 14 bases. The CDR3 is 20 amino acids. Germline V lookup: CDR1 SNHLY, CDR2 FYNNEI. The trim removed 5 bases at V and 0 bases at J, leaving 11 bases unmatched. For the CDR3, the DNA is TGTGCCAGCAGTTCACCAAGGACTAGCGGGAGGTCAACGAACACCGGGGAGCTGTTTTTT. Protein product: CASSSPRTSGRSTNTGELFF.

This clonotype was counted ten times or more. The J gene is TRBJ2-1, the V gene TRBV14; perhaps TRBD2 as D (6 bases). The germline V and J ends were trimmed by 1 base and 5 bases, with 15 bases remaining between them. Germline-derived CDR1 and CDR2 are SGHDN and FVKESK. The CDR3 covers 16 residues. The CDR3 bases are TGTGCCAGCAGCCAAGTGTTCCTGCGGGATAACAATGAGCAGTTCTTC. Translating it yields CASSQVFLRDNNEQFF.

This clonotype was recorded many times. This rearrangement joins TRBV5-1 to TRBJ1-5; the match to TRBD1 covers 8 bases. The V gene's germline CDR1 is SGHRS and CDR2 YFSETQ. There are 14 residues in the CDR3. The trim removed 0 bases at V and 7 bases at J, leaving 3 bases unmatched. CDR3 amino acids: CASSLGAGGQPQHF. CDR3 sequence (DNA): TGCGCCAGCAGCTTGGGGGCAGGGGGCCAGCCCCAGCATTTT.

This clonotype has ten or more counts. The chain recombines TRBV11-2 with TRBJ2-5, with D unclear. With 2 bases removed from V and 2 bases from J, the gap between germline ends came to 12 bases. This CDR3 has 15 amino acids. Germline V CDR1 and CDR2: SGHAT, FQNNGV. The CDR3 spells CASSLFMRQQETQYF. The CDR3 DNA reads TGTGCCAGCAGCTTATTTATGAGGCAGCAAGAGACCCAGTACTTC.

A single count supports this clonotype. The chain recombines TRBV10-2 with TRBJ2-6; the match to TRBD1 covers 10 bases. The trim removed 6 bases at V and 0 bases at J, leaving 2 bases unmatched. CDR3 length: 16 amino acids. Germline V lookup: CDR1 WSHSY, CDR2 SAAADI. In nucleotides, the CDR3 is TGCGCCAGCAGGGACAGGGGGAGCTCTGGGGCCAACGTCCTGACTTTC. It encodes CASRDRGSSGANVLTF.

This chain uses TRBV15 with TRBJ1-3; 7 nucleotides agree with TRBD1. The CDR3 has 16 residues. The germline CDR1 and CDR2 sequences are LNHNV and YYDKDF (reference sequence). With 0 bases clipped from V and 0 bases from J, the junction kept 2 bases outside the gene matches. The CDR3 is CATSRERDSSGNTIYF. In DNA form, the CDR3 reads TGTGCCACCAGCAGAGAAAGGGACAGCTCTGGAAACACCATATATTTT. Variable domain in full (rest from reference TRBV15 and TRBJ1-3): DAMVIQNPRYQVTQFGKPVTLSCSQTLNHNVMYWYQQKSSQAPKLLFHYYDKDFNNEADTPDNFQSRRPNTSFCFLDIRSPGLGDTAMYLCATSRERDSSGNTIYFGEGSWLTVV.

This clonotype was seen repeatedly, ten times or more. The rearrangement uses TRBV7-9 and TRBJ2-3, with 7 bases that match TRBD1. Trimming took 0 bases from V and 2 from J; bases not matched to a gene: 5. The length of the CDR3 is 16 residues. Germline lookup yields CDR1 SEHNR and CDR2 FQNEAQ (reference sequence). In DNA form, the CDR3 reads TGTGCCAGCAGCTTAGCGGACAGGATTATCACAGATACGCAGTATTTT. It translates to CASSLADRIITDTQYF.